This T cell receptor beta chain was observed in a study of Graves' ophthalmopathy and Graves' hyperthyroidism. Findings and limits, study-wide: Ophthalmopathy could be told apart from stable hyperthyroidism by a 13-signature model (around 90% sensitivity, about 81% specificity).

The authors amplified TCR beta CDR3 regions from RNA transcripts. First-round RT-PCR employed HTBI primers, with a second-round multiplex PCR after it. A single record per CDR3 protein comes from TCRdb applying MiXCR to the multiplex PCR reads. The sample contains around 670,000 distinct CDR3 sequences, 35% to 50% of which appear only once. For this clonotype: As yet, its antigen is unknown.

Orbital computed tomography and thyroid ultrasound, along with TRAb, serum thyroxine and clinical symptoms, underpinned diagnosis. With 4 bases removed from V and 6 bases from J, the gap between germline ends came to 15 bases. Germline V gene sequence: CDR1 MGHDK, CDR2 SYGVNS. The CDR3 is 14 amino acids. The clonotype was recovered from an adult man with Graves' ophthalmopathy. The chain employs TRBV25-1 and TRBJ1-1; perhaps TRBD1 as D (6 bases). The specimen was peripheral blood. The CDR3 region has the DNA TGTGCCAGCAGTGCCCCAAAACAGGGATCTGAAGCTTTCTTT. Amino acids: CASSAPKQGSEAFF.